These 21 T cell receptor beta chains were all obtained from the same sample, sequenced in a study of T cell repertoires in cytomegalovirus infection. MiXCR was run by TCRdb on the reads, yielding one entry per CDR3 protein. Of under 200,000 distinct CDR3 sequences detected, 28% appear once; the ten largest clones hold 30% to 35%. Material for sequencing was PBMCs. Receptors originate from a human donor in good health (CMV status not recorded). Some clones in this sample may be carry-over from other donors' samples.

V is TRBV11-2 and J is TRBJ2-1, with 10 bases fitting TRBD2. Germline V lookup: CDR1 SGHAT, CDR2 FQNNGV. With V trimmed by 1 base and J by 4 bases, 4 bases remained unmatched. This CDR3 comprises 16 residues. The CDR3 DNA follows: TGTGCCAGCAGCTTAGGTAGCGGGGGGCCGTACAATGAGCAGTTCTTC. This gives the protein CASSLGSGGPYNEQFF. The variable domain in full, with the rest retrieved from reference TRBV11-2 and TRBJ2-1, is EAGVAQSPRYKIIEKRQSVAFWCNPISGHATLYWYQQILGQGPKLLIQFQNNGVVDDSQLPKDRFSAERLKGVDSTLKIQPAKLEDSAVYLCASSLGSGGPYNEQFFGPGTRLTVL.

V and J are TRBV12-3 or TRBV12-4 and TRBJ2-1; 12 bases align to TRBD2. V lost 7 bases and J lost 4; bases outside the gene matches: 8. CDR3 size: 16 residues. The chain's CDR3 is CASKTSGGFSYNEQFF. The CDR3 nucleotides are TGTGCCAGCAAGACTAGCGGGGGCTTCTCATACAATGAGCAGTTCTTC.

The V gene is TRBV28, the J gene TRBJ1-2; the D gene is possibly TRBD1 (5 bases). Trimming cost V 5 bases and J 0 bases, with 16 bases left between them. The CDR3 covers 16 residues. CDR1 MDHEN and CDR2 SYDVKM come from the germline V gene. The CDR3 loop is CASSPMGGTANYGYTF. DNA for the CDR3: TGTGCCAGCAGTCCCATGGGGGGGACCGCTAACTATGGCTACACCTTC.

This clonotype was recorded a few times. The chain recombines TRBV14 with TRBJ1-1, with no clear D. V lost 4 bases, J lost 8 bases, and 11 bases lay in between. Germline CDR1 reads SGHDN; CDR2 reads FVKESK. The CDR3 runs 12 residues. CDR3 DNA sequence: TGTGCCAGCAGCCCGTCAGTCGGGGAAGCTTTCTTT. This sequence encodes CASSPSVGEAFF.

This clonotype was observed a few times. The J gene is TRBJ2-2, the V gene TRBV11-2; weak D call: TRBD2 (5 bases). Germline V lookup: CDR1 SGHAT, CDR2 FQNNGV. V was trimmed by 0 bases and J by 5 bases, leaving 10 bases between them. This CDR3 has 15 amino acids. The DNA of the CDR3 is TGTGCCAGCAGCTTAGATAGCGACCGGACCGGGGAGCTGTTTTTT. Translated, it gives CASSLDSDRTGELFF.

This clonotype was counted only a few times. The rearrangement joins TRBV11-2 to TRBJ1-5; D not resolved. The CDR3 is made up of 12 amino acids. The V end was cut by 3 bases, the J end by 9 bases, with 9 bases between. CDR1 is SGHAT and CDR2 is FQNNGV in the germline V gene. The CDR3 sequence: CASSLIAGPQHF. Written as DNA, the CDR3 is TGTGCCAGCAGCTTGATCGCAGGGCCCCAGCATTTT.

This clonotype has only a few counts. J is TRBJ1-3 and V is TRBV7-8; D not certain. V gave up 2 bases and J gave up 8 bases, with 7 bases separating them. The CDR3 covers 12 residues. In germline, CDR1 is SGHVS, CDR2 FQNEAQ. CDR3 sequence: CASSLNEDTIYF. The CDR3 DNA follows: TGTGCCAGCAGCTTAAATGAAGACACCATATATTTT.

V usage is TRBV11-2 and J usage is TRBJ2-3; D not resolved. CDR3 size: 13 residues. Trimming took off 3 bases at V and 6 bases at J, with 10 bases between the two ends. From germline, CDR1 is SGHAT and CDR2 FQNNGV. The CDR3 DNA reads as TGTGCCAGCAGCTTCCTACTGGGGGATACGCAGTATTTT. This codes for CASSFLLGDTQYF.

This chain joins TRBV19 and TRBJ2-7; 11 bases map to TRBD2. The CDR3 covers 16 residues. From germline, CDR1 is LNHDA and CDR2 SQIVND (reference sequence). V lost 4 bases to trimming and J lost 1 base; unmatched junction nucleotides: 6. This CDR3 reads CASSKGLAEASYEQYF. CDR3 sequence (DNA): TGTGCCAGTAGTAAGGGACTAGCGGAGGCATCCTACGAGCAGTACTTC.

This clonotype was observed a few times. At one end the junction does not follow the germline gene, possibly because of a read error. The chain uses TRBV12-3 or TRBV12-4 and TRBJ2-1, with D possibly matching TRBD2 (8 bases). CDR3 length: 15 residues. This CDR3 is CASSIAGQGGGEQFF. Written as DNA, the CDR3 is TGTGCCAGCAGTATAGCGGGGCAGGGGGGGGGTGAGCAGTTCTTC.

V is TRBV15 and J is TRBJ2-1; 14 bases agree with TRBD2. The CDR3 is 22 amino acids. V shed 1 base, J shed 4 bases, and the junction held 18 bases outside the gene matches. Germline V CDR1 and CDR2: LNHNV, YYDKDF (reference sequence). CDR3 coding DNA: TGTGCCACCAGCAGAGTCCCGCGAGGGACTAGCGGGGGTACCTCGGCATACAATGAGCAGTTCTTC. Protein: CATSRVPRGTSGGTSAYNEQFF.

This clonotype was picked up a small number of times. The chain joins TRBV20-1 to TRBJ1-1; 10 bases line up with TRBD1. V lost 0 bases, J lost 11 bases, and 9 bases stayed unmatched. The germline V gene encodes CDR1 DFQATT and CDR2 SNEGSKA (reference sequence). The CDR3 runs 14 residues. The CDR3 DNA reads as TGCAGTGCTAGAGATCAGACAGGGGGCGATCGGGCTTTCTTT. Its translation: CSARDQTGGDRAFF.

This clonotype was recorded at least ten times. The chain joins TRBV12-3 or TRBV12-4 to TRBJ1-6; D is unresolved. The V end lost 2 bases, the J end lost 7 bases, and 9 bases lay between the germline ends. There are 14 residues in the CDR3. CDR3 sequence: CASSLLGPNSPLHF. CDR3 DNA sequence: TGTGCCAGCAGTTTATTAGGCCCGAATTCACCCCTCCACTTT.

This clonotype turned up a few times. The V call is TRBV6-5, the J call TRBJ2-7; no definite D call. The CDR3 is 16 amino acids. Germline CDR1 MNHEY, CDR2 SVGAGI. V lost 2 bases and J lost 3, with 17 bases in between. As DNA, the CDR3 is TGTGCCAGCAGTTACAAGGTGGACCTGGGGTTCTACGAGCAGTACTTC. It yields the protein CASSYKVDLGFYEQYF.

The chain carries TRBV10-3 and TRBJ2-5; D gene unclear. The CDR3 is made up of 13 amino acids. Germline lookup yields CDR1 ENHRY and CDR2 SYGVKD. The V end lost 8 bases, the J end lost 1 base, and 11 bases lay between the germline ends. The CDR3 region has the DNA TGTGCCATCGGAGATGGACGCCAAGAGACCCAGTACTTC. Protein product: CAIGDGRQETQYF.

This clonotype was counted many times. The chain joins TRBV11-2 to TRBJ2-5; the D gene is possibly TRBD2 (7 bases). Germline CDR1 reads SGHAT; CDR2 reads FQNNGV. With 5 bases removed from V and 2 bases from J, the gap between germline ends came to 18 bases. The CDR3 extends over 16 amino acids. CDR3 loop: CASSPRGGLTQETQYF. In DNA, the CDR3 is TGTGCCAGCAGCCCCCGCGGGGGCCTTACACAAGAGACCCAGTACTTC.

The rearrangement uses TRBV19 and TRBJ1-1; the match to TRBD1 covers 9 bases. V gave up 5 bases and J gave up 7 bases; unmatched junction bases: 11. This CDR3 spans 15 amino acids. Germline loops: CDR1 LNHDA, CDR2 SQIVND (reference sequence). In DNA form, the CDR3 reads TGTGCCAGTAGTCCTGGTCGGGACAGGGCAGGTGAAGCTTTCTTT. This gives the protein CASSPGRDRAGEAFF.

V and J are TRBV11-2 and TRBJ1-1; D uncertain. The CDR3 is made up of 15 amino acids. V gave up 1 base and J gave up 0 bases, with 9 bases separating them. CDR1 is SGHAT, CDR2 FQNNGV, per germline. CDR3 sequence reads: CASSLGPVLNTEAFF. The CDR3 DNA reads TGTGCCAGCAGCTTAGGGCCGGTACTGAACACTGAAGCTTTCTTT.

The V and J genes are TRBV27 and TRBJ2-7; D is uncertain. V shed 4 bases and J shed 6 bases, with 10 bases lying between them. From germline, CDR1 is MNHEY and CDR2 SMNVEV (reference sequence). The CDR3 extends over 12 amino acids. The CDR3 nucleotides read TGTGCCAGCAGTTCCCTGACTCGCGAGCAGTACTTC. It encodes CASSSLTREQYF.

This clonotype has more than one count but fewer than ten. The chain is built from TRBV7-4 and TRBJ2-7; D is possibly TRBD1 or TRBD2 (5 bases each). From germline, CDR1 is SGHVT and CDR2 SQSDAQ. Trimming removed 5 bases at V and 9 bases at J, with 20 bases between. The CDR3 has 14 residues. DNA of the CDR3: TGTGCCAGCAGCGACCGGGACGGGATTTTTGGGCAGTACTTC. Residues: CASSDRDGIFGQYF.

This CDR3 reads CATRTPGDPQETQYF. DNA for the CDR3: TGTGCCACCAGGACCCCGGGGGACCCCCAAGAGACCCAGTACTTC. The chain links TRBV15 to TRBJ2-5; weak D call: TRBD2 (6 bases). CDR3 length: 15 amino acids. Germline CDR1 LNHNV, CDR2 YYDKDF (reference sequence). Deletions cut 6 bases from V and 1 base from J, with 15 bases between.